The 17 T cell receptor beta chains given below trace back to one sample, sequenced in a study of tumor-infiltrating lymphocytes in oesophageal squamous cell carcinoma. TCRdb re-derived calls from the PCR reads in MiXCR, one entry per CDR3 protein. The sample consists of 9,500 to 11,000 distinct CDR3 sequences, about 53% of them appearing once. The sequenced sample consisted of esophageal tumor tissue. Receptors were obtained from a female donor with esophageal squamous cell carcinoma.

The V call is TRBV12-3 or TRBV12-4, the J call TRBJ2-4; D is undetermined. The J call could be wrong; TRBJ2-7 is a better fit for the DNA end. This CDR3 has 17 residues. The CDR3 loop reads CASSLERQLQERYEQYF. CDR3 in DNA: TGTGCCAGCAGTTTAGAAAGGCAGCTCCAAGAAAGATACGAGCAGTACTTC.

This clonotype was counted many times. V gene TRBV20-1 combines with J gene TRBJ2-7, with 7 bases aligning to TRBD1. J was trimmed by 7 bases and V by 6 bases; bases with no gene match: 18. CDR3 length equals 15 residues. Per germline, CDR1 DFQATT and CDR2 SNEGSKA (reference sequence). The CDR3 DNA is TGCAGTGCGTCGGGTCTAGGACAGGCCTACAATGAGCAGTACTTC. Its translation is CSASGLGQAYNEQYF.

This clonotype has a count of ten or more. CDR3 loop: CASSQRPSDTQYF. The CDR3 DNA is TGTGCCAGCAGCCAAAGACCATCAGATACGCAGTATTTT. The chain joins TRBV7-3 to TRBJ2-3, with D unresolved. Between the trimmed V and J ends, which lost 5 bases and 4 bases, there was a span of 10 bases. CDR3 length equals 13 residues. Looked up from germline, CDR1 is SGHTA and CDR2 is FQGTGA.

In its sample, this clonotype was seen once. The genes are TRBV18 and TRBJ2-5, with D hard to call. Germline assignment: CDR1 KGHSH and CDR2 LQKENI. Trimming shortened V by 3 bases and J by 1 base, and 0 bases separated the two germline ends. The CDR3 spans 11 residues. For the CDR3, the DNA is TGTGCCAGCTCACCCCAAGAGACCCAGTACTTC. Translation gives CASSPQETQYF.

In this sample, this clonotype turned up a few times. CDR3 coding DNA: TGTGCCAGCGAAGCCAGGAGTTCTTACGAGCAGTACTTC. Translation: CASEARSSYEQYF. J is TRBJ2-7 and V is TRBV7-6, with unresolved D. This CDR3 has 13 residues. The germline CDR1 and CDR2 sequences are SGHVS and FNYEAQ. V was shortened by 8 bases and J by 4 bases, with 15 bases between the two germline ends.

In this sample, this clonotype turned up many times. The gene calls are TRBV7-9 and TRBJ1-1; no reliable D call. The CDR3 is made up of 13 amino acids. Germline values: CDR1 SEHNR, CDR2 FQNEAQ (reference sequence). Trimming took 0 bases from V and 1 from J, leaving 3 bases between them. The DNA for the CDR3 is TGTGCCAGCAGCTTAGCTGGGAACACTGAAGCTTTCTTT. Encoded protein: CASSLAGNTEAFF. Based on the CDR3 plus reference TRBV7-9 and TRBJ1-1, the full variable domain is DTGVSQNPRHKITKRGQNVTFRCDPISEHNRLYWYRQTLGQGPEFLTYFQNEAQLEKSRLLSDRFSAERPKGSFSTLEIQRTEQGDSAMYLCASSLAGNTEAFFGQGTRLTVV.

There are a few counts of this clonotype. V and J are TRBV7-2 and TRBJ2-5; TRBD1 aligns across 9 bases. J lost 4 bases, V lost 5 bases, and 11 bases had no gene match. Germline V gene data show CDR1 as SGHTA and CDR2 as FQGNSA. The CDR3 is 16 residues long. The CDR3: CASSAYRGRGLETQYF. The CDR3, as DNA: TGTGCCAGCAGCGCCTACAGGGGGCGCGGTCTAGAGACCCAGTACTTC.

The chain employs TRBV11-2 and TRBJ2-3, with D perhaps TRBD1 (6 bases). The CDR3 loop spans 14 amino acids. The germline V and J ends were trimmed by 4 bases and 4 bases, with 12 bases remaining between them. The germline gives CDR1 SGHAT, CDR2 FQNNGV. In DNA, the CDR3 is TGTGCCAGCAGCTCGCGGACAGTCTCAGATACGCAGTATTTT. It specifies CASSSRTVSDTQYF.

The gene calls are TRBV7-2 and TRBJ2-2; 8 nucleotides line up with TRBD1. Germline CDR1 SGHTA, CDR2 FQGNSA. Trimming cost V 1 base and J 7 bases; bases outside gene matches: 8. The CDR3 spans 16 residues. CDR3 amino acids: CASSLGGQGSGGELFF. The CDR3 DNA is TGTGCCAGCAGCTTAGGAGGACAGGGTTCGGGCGGGGAGCTGTTTTTT.

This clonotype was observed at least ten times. CDR3 DNA sequence: TGTGCCAGCAGCTTCTCTGGGGCCAACGTCCTGACTTTC. It yields the protein CASSFSGANVLTF. The chain uses TRBV5-6 and TRBJ2-6; D uncertain. The CDR3 has 13 amino acids. Germline CDR1 and CDR2: SGHDT and YYEEEE. Trimming stripped 2 bases from V and 0 bases from J, with 0 bases between.

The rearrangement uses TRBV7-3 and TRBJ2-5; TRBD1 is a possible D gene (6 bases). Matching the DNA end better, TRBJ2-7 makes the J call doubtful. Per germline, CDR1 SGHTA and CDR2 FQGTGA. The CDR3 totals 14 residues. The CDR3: CAHRGGPHSYEQYF. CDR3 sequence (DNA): TGTGCCCACCGAGGGGGACCGCACTCCTACGAGCAGTACTTC.

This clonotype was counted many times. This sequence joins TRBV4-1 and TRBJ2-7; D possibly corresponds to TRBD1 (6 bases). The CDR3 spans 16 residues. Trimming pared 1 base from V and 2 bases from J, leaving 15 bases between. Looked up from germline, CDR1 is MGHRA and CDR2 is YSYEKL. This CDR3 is CASSQAADRPTYEQYF. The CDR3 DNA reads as TGCGCCAGCAGCCAAGCGGCGGACAGACCTACCTACGAGCAGTACTTC.

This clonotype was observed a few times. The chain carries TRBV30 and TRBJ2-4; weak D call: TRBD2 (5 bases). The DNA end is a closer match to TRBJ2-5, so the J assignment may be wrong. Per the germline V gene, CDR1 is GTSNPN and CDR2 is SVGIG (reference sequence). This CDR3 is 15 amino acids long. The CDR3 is CAWSPGLVHQETQYF. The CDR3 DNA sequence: TGTGCCTGGAGTCCAGGACTCGTACATCAAGAGACCCAGTACTTC.

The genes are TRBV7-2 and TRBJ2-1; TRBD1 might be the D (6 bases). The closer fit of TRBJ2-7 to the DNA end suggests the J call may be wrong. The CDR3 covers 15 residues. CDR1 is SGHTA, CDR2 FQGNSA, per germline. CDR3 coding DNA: TGTGCCAGCAGCTTTCGCAGGGACAACAAGTACGAGCAGTACTTC. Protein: CASSFRRDNKYEQYF.

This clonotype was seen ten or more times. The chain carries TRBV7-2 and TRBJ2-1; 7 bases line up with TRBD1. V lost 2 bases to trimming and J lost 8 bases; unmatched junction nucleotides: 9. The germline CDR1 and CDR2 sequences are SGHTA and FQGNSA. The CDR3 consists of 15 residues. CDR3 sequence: CASSLRTGRNDEQFF. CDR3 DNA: TGTGCCAGCAGCTTAAGGACAGGCCGTAACGATGAGCAGTTCTTC.

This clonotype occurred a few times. In nucleotides, the CDR3 is TGTGCCAGCAGTGAAGAACCAACCTCCAGTAGCACAGATACGCAGTATTTT. Its translation: CASSEEPTSSSTDTQYF. The rearrangement joins TRBV6-1 to TRBJ2-3; D is ambiguous. There are 17 residues in the CDR3. The germline CDR1 and CDR2 sequences are MNHNS and SASEGT. Deletions cut 1 base from V and 0 bases from J, with 14 bases between.

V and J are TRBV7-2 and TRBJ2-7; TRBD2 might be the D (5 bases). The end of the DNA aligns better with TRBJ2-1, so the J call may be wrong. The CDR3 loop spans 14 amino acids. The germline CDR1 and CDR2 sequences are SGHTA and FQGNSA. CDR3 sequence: CASSFLISVNEQFF. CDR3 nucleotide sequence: TGTGCCAGCAGCTTTTTGATTAGCGTCAATGAGCAGTTCTTC.